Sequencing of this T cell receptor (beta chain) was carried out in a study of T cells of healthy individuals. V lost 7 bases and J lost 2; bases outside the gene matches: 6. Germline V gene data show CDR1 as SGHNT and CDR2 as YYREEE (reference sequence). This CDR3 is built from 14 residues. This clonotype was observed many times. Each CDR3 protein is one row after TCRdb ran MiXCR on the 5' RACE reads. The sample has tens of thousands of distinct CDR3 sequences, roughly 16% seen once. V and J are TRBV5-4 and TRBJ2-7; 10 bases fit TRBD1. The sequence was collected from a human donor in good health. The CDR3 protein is CASAPGTGAYEQYF. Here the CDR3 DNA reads TGTGCCAGCGCCCCCGGGACAGGGGCCTACGAGCAGTACTTC.